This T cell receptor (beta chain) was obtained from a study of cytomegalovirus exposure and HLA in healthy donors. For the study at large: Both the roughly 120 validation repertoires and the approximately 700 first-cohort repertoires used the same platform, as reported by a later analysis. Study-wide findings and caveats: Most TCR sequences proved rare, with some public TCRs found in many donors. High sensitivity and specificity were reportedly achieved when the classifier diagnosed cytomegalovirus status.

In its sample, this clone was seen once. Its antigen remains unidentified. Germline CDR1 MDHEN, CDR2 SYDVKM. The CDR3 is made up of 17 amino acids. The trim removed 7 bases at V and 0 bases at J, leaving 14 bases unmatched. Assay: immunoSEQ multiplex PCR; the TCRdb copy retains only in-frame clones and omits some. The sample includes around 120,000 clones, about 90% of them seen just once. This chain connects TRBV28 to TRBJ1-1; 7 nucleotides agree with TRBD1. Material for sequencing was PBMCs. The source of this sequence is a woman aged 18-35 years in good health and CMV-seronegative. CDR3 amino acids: CASTYRYRGIMNTEAFF. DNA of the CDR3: TGTGCCAGCACATATCGGTACAGGGGTATCATGAACACTGAAGCTTTCTTT.